This T cell receptor (beta chain) emerged from a study of cytomegalovirus exposure and HLA in healthy donors. Broader study findings: Later analysis found that TCR beta chains associated with HLA were more clonally expanded than other, equally common chains. Later work found most CMV-associated TCR beta chains apparently HLA-restricted.

With regard to this clone: No antigen is known for it.

Both 60 Vbeta primers and 13 Jbeta primers went into the PCR. In the original analysis: A later analysis tallied some 80 million unique TCR beta chains, some 10 million of them shared. The table came from immunoSEQ multiplex PCR; TCRdb's copy has only in-frame clones and leaves some out. Clone size and the V and J calls come from that table; the DNA yielded D and trimming. The sample lists some 200,000 clones, just under 85% seen once, with more than 0.45% in the top ten. Germline V gene lookup returns CDR1 SGDLS and CDR2 YYNGEE. The CDR3 is 13 amino acids. Trimming shortened V by 3 bases and J by 7 bases, and 11 bases separated the two germline ends.

The material sequenced was PBMCs. This chain connects TRBV9 to TRBJ2-1, with D perhaps TRBD2 (6 bases). The receptor's source is a woman in her thirties or forties in good health and CMV-seronegative. CDR3 loop: CASSELGRNEQFF. The CDR3 coding sequence is TGTGCCAGCAGCGAGTTGGGGAGGAATGAGCAGTTCTTC.